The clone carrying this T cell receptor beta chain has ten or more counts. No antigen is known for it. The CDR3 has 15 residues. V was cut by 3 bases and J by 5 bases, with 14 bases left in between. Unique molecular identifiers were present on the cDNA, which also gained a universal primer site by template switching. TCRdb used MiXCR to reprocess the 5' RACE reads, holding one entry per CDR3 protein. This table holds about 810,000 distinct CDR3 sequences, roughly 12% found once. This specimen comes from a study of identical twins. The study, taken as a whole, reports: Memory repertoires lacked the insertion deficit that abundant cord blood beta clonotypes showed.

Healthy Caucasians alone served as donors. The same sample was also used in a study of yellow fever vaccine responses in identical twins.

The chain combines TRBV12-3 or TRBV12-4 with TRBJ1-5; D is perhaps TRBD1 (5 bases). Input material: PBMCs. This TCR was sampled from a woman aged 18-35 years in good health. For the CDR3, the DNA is TGTGCCAGCAGTTTTGGCAGGGCTCTGGATCAGCCCCAGCATTTT. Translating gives CASSFGRALDQPQHF.